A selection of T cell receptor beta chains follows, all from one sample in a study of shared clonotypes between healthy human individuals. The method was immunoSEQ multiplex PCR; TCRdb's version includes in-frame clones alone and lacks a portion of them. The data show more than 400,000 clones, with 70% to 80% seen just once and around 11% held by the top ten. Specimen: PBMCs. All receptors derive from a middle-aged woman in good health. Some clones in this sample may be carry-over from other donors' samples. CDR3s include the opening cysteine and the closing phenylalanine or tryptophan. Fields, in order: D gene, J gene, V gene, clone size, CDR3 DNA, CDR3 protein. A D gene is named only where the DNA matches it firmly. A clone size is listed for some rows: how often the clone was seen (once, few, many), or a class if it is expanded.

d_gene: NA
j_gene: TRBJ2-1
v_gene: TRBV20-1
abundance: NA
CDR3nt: TGCAGTGCTAAGGGACTCCTGGAGCAGTTCTTC
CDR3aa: CSAKGLLEQFF

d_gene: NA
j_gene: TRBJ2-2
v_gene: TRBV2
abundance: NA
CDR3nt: TGTGCCAGCAGCGGGTTTGCGAAGGGGTACGTCCCTCCCACCGGGGAGCTGTTTTTT
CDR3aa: CASSGFAKGYVPPTGELFF

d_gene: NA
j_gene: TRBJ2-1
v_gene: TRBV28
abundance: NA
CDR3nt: TGTGCCAGCAGGTCTTTTAAGGGGGTGGGGGATGAGCAGTTCTTC
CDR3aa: CASRSFKGVGDEQFF

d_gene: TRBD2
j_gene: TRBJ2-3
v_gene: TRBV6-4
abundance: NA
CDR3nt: TGTGCCAGCAGCCCCCAGACTAGCGGGACAGATACGCAGTATTTT
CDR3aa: CASSPQTSGTDTQYF

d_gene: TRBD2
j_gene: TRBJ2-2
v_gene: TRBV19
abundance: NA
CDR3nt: TGTGCCGCAAGGCCGGCTAGCGGAGGCACCGGGGAGCTGTTTTTT
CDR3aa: CAARPASGGTGELFF

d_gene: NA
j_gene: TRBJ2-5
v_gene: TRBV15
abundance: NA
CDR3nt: TGTGCCACCAGCAGAGATTGGGGGCAAGAGACCCAGTACTTC
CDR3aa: CATSRDWGQETQYF

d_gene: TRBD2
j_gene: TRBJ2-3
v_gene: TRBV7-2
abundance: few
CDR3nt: TGTGCCAGCAGCTTATTCGCGGGAGGGCCGACAGATACGCAGTATTTT
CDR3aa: CASSLFAGGPTDTQYF

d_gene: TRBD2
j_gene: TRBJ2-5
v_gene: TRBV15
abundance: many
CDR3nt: TGTGCCACCAGCAGAGACGGACTAGCGGGAGTGGGGCAAGAGACCCAGTACTTC
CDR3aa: CATSRDGLAGVGQETQYF

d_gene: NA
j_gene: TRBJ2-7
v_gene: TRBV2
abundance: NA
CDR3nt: TGTGCCAGCAGTGAAGGGCAAGAGCAGTACTTC
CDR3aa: CASSEGQEQYF

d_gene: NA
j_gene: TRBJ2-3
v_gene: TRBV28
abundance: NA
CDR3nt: TGTGCCAGCACCCCCTCCTCCAGAGGTGCAGATACGCAGTATTTT
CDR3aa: CASTPSSRGADTQYF

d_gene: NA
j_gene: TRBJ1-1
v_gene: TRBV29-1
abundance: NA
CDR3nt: TGCAGCGCCGTCGGGCAACACACTGAAGCTTTCTTT
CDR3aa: CSAVGQHTEAFF

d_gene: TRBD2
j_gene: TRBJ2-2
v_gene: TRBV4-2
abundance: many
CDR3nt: TGTGCCAGCAGCCCGGGGACTAGCGAGGCCGGGGAGCTGTTTTTT
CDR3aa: CASSPGTSEAGELFF

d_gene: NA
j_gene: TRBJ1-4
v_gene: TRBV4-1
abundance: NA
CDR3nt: TGCGCCAGCAGCCCCCGACACAGGATAGGAGATGAAAAACTGTTTTTT
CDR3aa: CASSPRHRIGDEKLFF

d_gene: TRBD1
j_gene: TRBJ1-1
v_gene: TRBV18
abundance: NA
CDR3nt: TGTGCCAGCTCACCCCCCAGGGGGGCGAACACTGAAGCTTTCTTT
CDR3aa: CASSPPRGANTEAFF

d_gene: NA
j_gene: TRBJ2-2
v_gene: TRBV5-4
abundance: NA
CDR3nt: TGTGCCAGCAGCTCCCGGGACGCAACGAACACCGGGGAGCTGTTTTTT
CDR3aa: CASSSRDATNTGELFF

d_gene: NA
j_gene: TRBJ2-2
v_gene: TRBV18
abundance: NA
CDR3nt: TGTGCCAGCTCACCTCCCGGTCACACCGGGGAGCTGTTTTTT
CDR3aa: CASSPPGHTGELFF

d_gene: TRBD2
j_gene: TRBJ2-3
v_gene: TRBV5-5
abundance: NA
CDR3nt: TGTGCCAGCAGCCTACCAACTAGCGGGTACACAGATACGCAGTATTTT
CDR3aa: CASSLPTSGYTDTQYF

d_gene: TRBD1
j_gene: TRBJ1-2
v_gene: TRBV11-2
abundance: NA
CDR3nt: TGTGCCAGCAGCCTTGGACAGGGGGTTGATGGCTACACCTTC
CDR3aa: CASSLGQGVDGYTF

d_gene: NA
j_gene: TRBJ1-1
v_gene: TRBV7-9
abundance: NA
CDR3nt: TGTGCCAGCAGCCCTGTCGGCCCCGTTCCGCACACTGAAGCTTTCTTT
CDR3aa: CASSPVGPVPHTEAFF

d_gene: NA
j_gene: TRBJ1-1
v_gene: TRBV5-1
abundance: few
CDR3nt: TGCGCCAGCAGCTTGGACCCGCCCGGACGGCTGAACACTGAAGCTTTCTTT
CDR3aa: CASSLDPPGRLNTEAFF

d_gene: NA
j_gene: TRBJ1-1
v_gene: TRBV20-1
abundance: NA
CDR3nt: TGCAGTGCTAGAATCCATACTGAAGCTTTCTTT
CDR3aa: CSARIHTEAFF

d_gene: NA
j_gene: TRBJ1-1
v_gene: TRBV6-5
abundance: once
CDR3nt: TGTGCCAGCACACAGGGCACTGAAGCTTTCTTT
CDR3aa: CASTQGTEAFF

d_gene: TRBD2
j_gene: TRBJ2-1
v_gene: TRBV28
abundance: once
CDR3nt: TGTGCCAGCAGTTTCGTAGCGGGAGCCTACAATGAGCAGTTCTTC
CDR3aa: CASSFVAGAYNEQFF

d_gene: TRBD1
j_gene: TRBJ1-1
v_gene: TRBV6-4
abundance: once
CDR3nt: TGTGCCAGCAGACCGAGACAGGGGGCGTACACTGAAGCTTTCTTT
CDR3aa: CASRPRQGAYTEAFF

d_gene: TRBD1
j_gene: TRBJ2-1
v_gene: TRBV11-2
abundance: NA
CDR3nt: TGTGCCAGCAGCCGGGGGGACAGGGTCAATGAGCAGTTCTTC
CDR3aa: CASSRGDRVNEQFF

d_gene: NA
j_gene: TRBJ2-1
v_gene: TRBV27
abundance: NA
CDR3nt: TGTGCCAGCAGTTCACGACAGGGTTCGGGGGATGAGCAGTTCTTC
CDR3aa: CASSSRQGSGDEQFF

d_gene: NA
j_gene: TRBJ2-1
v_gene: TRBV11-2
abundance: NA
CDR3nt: TGTGCCAGCAGCTTAGCGGGGGCCCACAATGAGCAGTTCTTC
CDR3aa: CASSLAGAHNEQFF

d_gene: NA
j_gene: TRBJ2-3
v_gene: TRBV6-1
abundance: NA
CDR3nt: TGTGCCAGCAGTGAAATGAGGAGAAGCTTTAGCACAGATACGCAGTATTTT
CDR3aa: CASSEMRRSFSTDTQYF

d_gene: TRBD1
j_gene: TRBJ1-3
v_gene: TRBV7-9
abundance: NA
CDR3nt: TGTGCCAGCAGCACCAACAGGGGAAGCTCTGGAAACACCATATATTTT
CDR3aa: CASSTNRGSSGNTIYF

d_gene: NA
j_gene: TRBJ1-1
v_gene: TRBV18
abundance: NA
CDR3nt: TGTGCCAGCTCACCGACCTGGGGGGACACTGAAGCTTTCTTT
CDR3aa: CASSPTWGDTEAFF

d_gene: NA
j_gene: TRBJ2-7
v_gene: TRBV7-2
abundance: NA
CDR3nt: TGTGCCAGCAGCTCCGGGGGAGGCTACGAGCAGTACTTC
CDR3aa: CASSSGGGYEQYF

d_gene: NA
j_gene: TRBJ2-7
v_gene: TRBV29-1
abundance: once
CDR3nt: TGCAGCGTTGAGGAGGGGCCCTACGAGCAGTACTTC
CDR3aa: CSVEEGPYEQYF

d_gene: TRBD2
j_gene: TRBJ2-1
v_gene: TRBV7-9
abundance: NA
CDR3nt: TGTGCCAGCAGCCCCCGGGCGGGAGGGCGCCATGAGCAGTTCTTC
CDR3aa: CASSPRAGGRHEQFF

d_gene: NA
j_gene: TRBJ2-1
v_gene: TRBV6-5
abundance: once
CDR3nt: TGTGCCAGCCGCTACAGGCTAGCCAACTACAATGAGCAGTTCTTC
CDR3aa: CASRYRLANYNEQFF

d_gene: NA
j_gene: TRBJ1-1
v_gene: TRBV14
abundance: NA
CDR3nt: TGTGCCAGCAGCCAAGATTCTCTAAGGTGGGGGAACACTGAAGCTTTCTTT
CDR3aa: CASSQDSLRWGNTEAFF

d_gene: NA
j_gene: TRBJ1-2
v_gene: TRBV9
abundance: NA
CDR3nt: TGTGCCAGCAGCACACACTATGGCTACACCTTC
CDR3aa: CASSTHYGYTF

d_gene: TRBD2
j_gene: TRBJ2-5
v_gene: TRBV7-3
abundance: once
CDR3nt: TGTGCCAGCAGCTTAATGGCGGGAGAAGGGGAGACCCAGTACTTC
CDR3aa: CASSLMAGEGETQYF

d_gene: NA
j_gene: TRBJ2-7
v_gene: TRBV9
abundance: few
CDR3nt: TGTGCCAGCCCCGAAGCTGGTAAGACTAGGCAGGTTCCCTACGAGCAGTACTTC
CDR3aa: CASPEAGKTRQVPYEQYF

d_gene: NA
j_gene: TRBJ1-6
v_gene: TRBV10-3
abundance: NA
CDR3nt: TGTGCCATCAGGCCACATTTTGGTAATTCACCCCTCCACTTT
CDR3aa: CAIRPHFGNSPLHF

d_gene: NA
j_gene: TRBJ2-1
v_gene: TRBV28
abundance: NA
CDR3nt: TGTGCCAGCAGTTTTGTCCGGGAGCAGTTCTTC
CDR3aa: CASSFVREQFF

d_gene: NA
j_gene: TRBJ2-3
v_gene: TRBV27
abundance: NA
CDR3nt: TGTGCCAGCAGTTTAGGAACTACCACAGATACGCAGTATTTT
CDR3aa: CASSLGTTTDTQYF

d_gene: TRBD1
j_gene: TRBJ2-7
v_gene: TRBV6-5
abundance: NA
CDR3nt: TGTGCCAGCAGTTTCCAGGGGGCTTACTACGAGCAGTACTTC
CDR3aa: CASSFQGAYYEQYF

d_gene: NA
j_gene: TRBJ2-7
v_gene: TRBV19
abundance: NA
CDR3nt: TGTGCCAGTAGTATCGGCCGGGAGAGTATCGAGCAGTACTTC
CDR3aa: CASSIGRESIEQYF

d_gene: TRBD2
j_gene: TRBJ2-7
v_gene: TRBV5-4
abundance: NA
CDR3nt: TGTGCCAGCAGCCAGGAGGGCGGGAGCTCCTACGAGCAGTACTTC
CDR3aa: CASSQEGGSSYEQYF

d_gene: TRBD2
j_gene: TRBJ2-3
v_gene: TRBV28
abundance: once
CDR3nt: TGTGCCAGCAGTTTAGAAGGACTAGCGGAGTTCGATACGCAGTATTTT
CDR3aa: CASSLEGLAEFDTQYF

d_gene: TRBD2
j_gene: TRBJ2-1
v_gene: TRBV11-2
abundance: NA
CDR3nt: TGTGCCAGCAGCTTAGTGCTCGGGGGGAATGAGCAGTTCTTC
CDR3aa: CASSLVLGGNEQFF

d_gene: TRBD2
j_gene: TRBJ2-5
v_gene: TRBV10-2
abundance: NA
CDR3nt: TGCGCCAGCAGTGACTCTGGGATAGCGGGACTAGCGTACCAAGAGACCCAGTACTTC
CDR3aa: CASSDSGIAGLAYQETQYF

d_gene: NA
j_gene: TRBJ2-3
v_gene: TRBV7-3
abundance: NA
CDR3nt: TGTGCCAGCAGCTCCATCGGCGGGGCAGATACGCAGTATTTT
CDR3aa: CASSSIGGADTQYF

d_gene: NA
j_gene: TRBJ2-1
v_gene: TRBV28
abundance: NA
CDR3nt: TGTGCCAGCAATGGAGCTTACCACGGCAATGAGCAGTTCTTC
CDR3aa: CASNGAYHGNEQFF

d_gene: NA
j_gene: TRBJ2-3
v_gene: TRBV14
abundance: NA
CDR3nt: TGTGCCAGCAGCCAAGATAGGAGAAATACGCAGTATTTT
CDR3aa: CASSQDRRNTQYF

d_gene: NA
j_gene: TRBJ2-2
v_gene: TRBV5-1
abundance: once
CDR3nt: TGCGCCAGCACCCCCAGCGTTTCGAACACCGGGGAGCTGTTTTTT
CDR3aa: CASTPSVSNTGELFF

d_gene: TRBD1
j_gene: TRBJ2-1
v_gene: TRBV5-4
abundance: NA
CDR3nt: TGTGCCAGCAGCAATTTTCTGGGACAGCTATACAATGAGCAGTTCTTC
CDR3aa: CASSNFLGQLYNEQFF

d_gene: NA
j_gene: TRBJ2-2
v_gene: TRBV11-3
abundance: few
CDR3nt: TGTGCCAGCAGCCTCGACTATCGCGACACCGGGGAGCTGTTTTTT
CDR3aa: CASSLDYRDTGELFF

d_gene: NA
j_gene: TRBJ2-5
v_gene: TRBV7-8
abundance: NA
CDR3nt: TGTGCCAGCAGCTTGACAGAGACTCAAGAGACCCAGTACTTC
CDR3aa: CASSLTETQETQYF